These 23 T cell receptor beta chains were all obtained from the same sample, sequenced in a study of response to subunit inactivated influenza vaccine. MiXCR was run by TCRdb on the RT-PCR reads, yielding one entry per CDR3 protein. Of some 640,000 distinct CDR3 sequences detected, approximately 15% appear once; the ten largest clones hold 6.5% to 8.5%. This sample comprised PBMCs from blood, obtained 14 to 15 days before vaccination. Receptors were obtained from a man in his fifties who received an inactivated influenza vaccine.

The chain links TRBV15 to TRBJ1-4, with D hard to call. V was cut by 0 bases and J by 0 bases, with 5 bases left in between. This CDR3 comprises 15 residues. Per germline, CDR1 LNHNV and CDR2 YYDKDF (reference sequence). The CDR3 region is CATSRDGATNEKLFF. The CDR3, as DNA: TGTGCCACCAGCAGAGATGGTGCAACTAATGAAAAACTGTTTTTT.

The chain links TRBV5-1 to TRBJ2-1, with TRBD1 matching 9 bases. The CDR3 is 15 residues long. The junction had 4 bases not matched to a gene; V was cut back by 2 bases and J by 4 bases. Germline CDR1 reads SGHRS; CDR2 reads YFSETQ. CDR3 protein: CASSFSGQGYNEQFF. CDR3 in DNA: TGCGCCAGCAGCTTTTCGGGACAGGGTTACAATGAGCAGTTCTTC.

The chain couples TRBV11-2 to TRBJ2-1; D uncertain. Trimming stripped 4 bases from V and 5 bases from J, with 6 bases between. This CDR3 comprises 12 residues. Per germline, CDR1 SGHAT and CDR2 FQNNGV. CDR3 sequence: CASSSPHNEQFF. CDR3 nucleotide sequence: TGTGCCAGCAGCTCGCCCCACAATGAGCAGTTCTTC.

This chain uses TRBV29-1 with TRBJ2-5, with 7 bases lining up with TRBD1. The CDR3 consists of 14 residues. With 6 bases clipped from V and 4 bases from J, the junction kept 11 bases outside the gene matches. Germline CDR1 is SQVTM and CDR2 is ANQGSEA. The CDR3 loop is CSVARKGARETQYF. CDR3 bases: TGCAGCGTGGCCAGAAAGGGGGCAAGAGAGACCCAGTACTTC. Supplemented by reference TRBV29-1 and TRBJ2-5, the full variable domain reads SAVISQKPSRDICQRGTSLTIQCQVDSQVTMMFWYRQQPGQSLTLIATANQGSEATYESGFVIDKFPISRPNLTFSTLTVSNMSPEDSSIYLCSVARKGARETQYFGPGTRLLVL.

In this sample, this clonotype turned up many times. V usage is TRBV5-1 and J usage is TRBJ2-1, with unresolved D. The CDR3 consists of 17 residues. Trimming cost V 2 bases and J 0 bases, with 15 bases left between them. CDR1 and CDR2 from the germline V gene are SGHRS and YFSETQ. The CDR3 protein is CASSLGLRGSSYNEQFF. CDR3 DNA sequence: TGCGCCAGCAGCTTAGGCCTACGCGGAAGCTCCTACAATGAGCAGTTCTTC.

This sequence joins TRBV2 and TRBJ2-1; a weak D match, TRBD2 (7 bases). Trimming stripped 3 bases from V and 4 bases from J, with 16 bases between. This CDR3 has 16 residues. CDR1 SNHLY and CDR2 FYNNEI come from the germline V gene. The CDR3 region has the DNA TGTGCCAGCAGTGAGGGGGGGCCAGCGGTATACAATGAGCAGTTCTTC. This translates into CASSEGGPAVYNEQFF.

The chain links TRBV6-5 to TRBJ2-1, with D tentatively TRBD1 or TRBD2 (5 bases each). CDR1 MNHEY and CDR2 SVGAGI come from the germline V gene. CDR3 length equals 16 residues. The germline V and J ends were trimmed by 1 base and 8 bases, with 18 bases remaining between them. CDR3 region: CASSYLGRSGRDEQFF. The CDR3 nucleotides are TGTGCCAGCAGTTACTTAGGTCGGTCAGGGCGGGATGAGCAGTTCTTC.

The chain combines TRBV5-1 with TRBJ2-5, with 8 bases fitting TRBD2. The junction had 10 bases not matched to a gene; V was cut back by 4 bases and J by 2 bases. Per the germline V gene, CDR1 is SGHRS and CDR2 is YFSETQ. This CDR3 is built from 16 residues. The CDR3: CASSQTGLGGQETQYF. CDR3 DNA: TGCGCCAGCAGCCAAACGGGACTAGGGGGTCAAGAGACCCAGTACTTC.

This clonotype was recorded a few times. The J gene is TRBJ2-7, the V gene TRBV3-1; TRBD1 matches at 8 bases. Germline CDR1 and CDR2: LGHDT and YNNKEL (reference sequence). The V and J ends lost 9 bases and 3 bases, in that order; junction bases with no gene match: 10. The CDR3 has 14 residues. CDR3 coding DNA: TGTGCCAGTAGAGGGACAGGCGGATTCTACGAGCAGTACTTC. Its translation: CASRGTGGFYEQYF.

This clonotype was recorded a few times. The genes are TRBV20-1 and TRBJ2-3; D gene uncertain. The CDR3 has 13 amino acids. Trimming cost V 4 bases and J 4 bases, with 12 bases left between them. Germline V gene data show CDR1 as DFQATT and CDR2 as SNEGSKA (reference sequence). CDR3 loop: CSAKGRVADTQYF. The CDR3 DNA reads TGCAGTGCTAAGGGAAGGGTAGCAGATACGCAGTATTTT.

This clonotype was picked up a small number of times. The rearrangement uses TRBV7-2 and TRBJ1-1; TRBD1 agrees at 9 bases. Unmatched junction bases numbered 7, after V lost 7 bases and J lost 1 base. In germline, CDR1 is SGHTA, CDR2 FQGNSA. The CDR3 is made up of 15 amino acids. The DNA of the CDR3 is TGTGCCAGCATCATCGACAGGGGGAGGAACACTGAAGCTTTCTTT. It encodes CASIIDRGRNTEAFF.

The rearrangement joins TRBV15 to TRBJ2-1; 7 bases are a match to TRBD1. Germline V gene data show CDR1 as LNHNV and CDR2 as YYDKDF (reference sequence). The CDR3 spans 14 residues. V lost 0 bases and J lost 8; bases outside the gene matches: 4. The CDR3, as DNA: TGTGCCACCAGCAGAGATTTAGGGGGCCATGAGCAGTTCTTC. This encodes CATSRDLGGHEQFF.

The V gene is TRBV3-1, the J gene TRBJ1-5; TRBD1 is a possible D gene (5 bases). The CDR3 sequence is 14 residues long. Germline assignment: CDR1 LGHDT and CDR2 YNNKEL (reference sequence). Trimming removed 3 bases from V and 6 bases from J, with 12 bases in between. CDR3 sequence reads: CASSQQGKSQPQHF. In nucleotides, the CDR3 is TGTGCCAGCAGCCAGCAGGGTAAGAGTCAGCCCCAGCATTTT.

Note on this clonotype: A read error may be the cause here, since a much bigger clone is one base away. This chain joins TRBV6-5 and TRBJ1-5; no definite D call. Germline CDR1 and CDR2: MNHEY and SVGAGI. Trimming took off 5 bases at V and 2 bases at J, with 7 bases between the two ends. The CDR3 is made up of 13 amino acids. The CDR3 nucleotides are TGTGCCAGCAGTAACGGGGGCAATCAGCCCCAGCATTTT. It encodes CASSNGGNQPQHF.

The rearrangement uses TRBV3-1 and TRBJ1-1; no firm D call. The CDR3 has 12 amino acids. V was cut by 4 bases and J by 5 bases, with 8 bases left in between. Germline CDR1 and CDR2: LGHDT and YNNKEL (reference sequence). As DNA, the CDR3 is TGTGCCAGCAGCCGCGGGCAGACTGAAGCTTTCTTT. Amino acids: CASSRGQTEAFF. The full variable domain, rest sourced from reference TRBV3-1 and TRBJ1-1, is DTAVSQTPKYLVTQMGNDKSIKCEQNLGHDTMYWYKQDSKKFLKIMFSYNNKELIINETVPNRFSPKSPDKAHLNLHINSLELGDSAVYFCASSRGQTEAFFGQGTRLTVV.

In its sample, this clonotype was seen a few times. CDR3 DNA sequence: TGTGCCAGCAGCCCCCAGGGTTCCTCCCGCTACGAGCAGTACTTC. It specifies CASSPQGSSRYEQYF. This rearrangement joins TRBV7-2 to TRBJ2-7; weak D call: TRBD1 (5 bases). Germline V gene lookup returns CDR1 SGHTA and CDR2 FQGNSA. The CDR3 is 15 residues long. Trimming removed 5 bases at V and 3 bases at J, with 17 bases between.

The table lists this clonotype with a few counts. V and J are TRBV5-1 and TRBJ2-1; 10 positions agree with TRBD2. There are 15 residues in the CDR3. The V and J ends lost 0 bases and 8 bases, in that order; junction bases with no gene match: 5. The germline V gene has CDR1 SGHRS and CDR2 YFSETQ. CDR3: CASSLEPSGSHEQFF. The CDR3 coding sequence is TGCGCCAGCAGCTTGGAACCTAGCGGGAGTCATGAGCAGTTCTTC.

The genes are TRBV7-8 and TRBJ2-5; D perhaps matches TRBD1 (6 bases). V lost 5 bases and J lost 4, with 20 bases in between. This CDR3 has 16 residues. Per germline, CDR1 SGHVS and CDR2 FQNEAQ. CDR3 residues: CASSLPIGGVRETQYF. The CDR3 DNA follows: TGTGCCAGCAGCCTCCCAATTGGGGGCGTGCGAGAGACCCAGTACTTC.

This clonotype was seen only a few times. The junction departs from germline at one end; a sequencing error may be responsible. The V call is TRBV7-7, the J call TRBJ2-1; tentative D call: TRBD2 (7 bases). CDR1 is SSHAT and CDR2 is FNYEAQ in the germline V gene (reference sequence). The CDR3 runs to 16 residues. The CDR3 DNA reads as TGTGCTAGCAGCGCGCGATCGGGGGGCCCCTACAATGAGCAGTTCTTC. Translating gives CASSARSGGPYNEQFF.

This clonotype came up many times. The chain is built from TRBV29-1 and TRBJ2-5; D is possibly TRBD1 or TRBD2 (5 bases each). Germline CDR1 reads SQVTM; CDR2 reads ANQGSEA. The CDR3 runs to 12 residues. V gave up 5 bases and J gave up 5 bases, with 12 bases separating them. The CDR3 here is CSVHHGTETQYF. CDR3 nucleotide sequence: TGCAGCGTTCATCACGGGACGGAGACCCAGTACTTC.

At least ten counts were recorded for this clonotype. This chain connects TRBV20-1 to TRBJ1-3, with D uncertain. Germline V gene sequence: CDR1 DFQATT, CDR2 SNEGSKA (reference sequence). The CDR3 runs to 15 residues. V was trimmed by 2 bases and J by 0 bases, leaving 11 bases between them. CDR3 coding DNA: TGCAGTGCTAGAAGAGCCTCGAGCTCTGGAAACACCATATATTTT. This encodes CSARRASSSGNTIYF.

This chain connects TRBV2 to TRBJ2-7; 7 bases align to TRBD2. J was trimmed by 3 bases and V by 7 bases; bases with no gene match: 15. CDR1 is SNHLY, CDR2 FYNNEI, per germline. This CDR3 contains 16 residues. The CDR3 reads CASNGPGRLGSYEQYF. CDR3 DNA sequence: TGTGCCAGCAACGGGCCCGGGAGGCTGGGAAGCTACGAGCAGTACTTC.

The genes are TRBV5-1 and TRBJ2-3; D is uncertain. The length of the CDR3 is 14 residues. From germline, CDR1 is SGHRS and CDR2 YFSETQ. The V end lost 4 bases, the J end lost 2 bases, and 11 bases lay between the germline ends. CDR3 sequence: CASSPRSPTDTQYF. CDR3 in DNA: TGCGCCAGCAGCCCCAGGTCACCCACAGATACGCAGTATTTT.